The 18 T cell receptor beta chains reported below all come from one sample, sequenced in a study of T cell clonotyping in hematopoietic cell transplantation. The data were produced by immunoSEQ multiplex PCR, yet TCRdb's version contains in-frame clones alone and is incomplete. The table lists 30,000 or so clones, about 94% of them singletons. Here the sequenced sample was PBMCs, taken 100 days after allogeneic stem cell transplant. Every receptor here comes from a female patient aged 45-60 years who had an allogeneic stem cell transplant from a related donor, so the T cells may come from the graft donor. Some clones in this sample may be carry-over from other donors' samples.

The V and J genes are TRBV6-5 and TRBJ1-2; D is uncertain. Trimming stripped 5 bases from V and 4 bases from J, with 14 bases between. CDR1 and CDR2 from the germline V gene are MNHEY and SVGAGI. The CDR3 is 14 residues long. CDR3 region: CASSQLGIIYGYTF. The CDR3 nucleotides are TGTGCCAGCAGTCAGCTAGGGATTATCTATGGCTACACCTTC.

The genes are TRBV10-1 and TRBJ1-2; maybe TRBD1 (6 bases). The length of the CDR3 is 13 residues. Germline loops: CDR1 WNHNN, CDR2 SYGVQD (reference sequence). V was trimmed by 4 bases and J by 6 bases, leaving 12 bases between them. The CDR3 spells CASSGNRVNGYTF. The CDR3 DNA sequence: TGCGCCAGCAGTGGAAACAGGGTGAATGGCTACACCTTC.

The gene calls are TRBV29-1 and TRBJ2-7; D not resolved. This CDR3 contains 12 residues. Germline assignment: CDR1 SQVTM and CDR2 ANQGSEA. Trimming removed 1 base from V and 6 bases from J, with 10 bases in between. In DNA form, the CDR3 reads TGCAGCGTTGAAGTGGGAAGAGGCGAGCAGTACTTC. Translating gives CSVEVGRGEQYF.

CDR3 bases: TGTGCCAGCAGAGGGACAAACACCGGGGAGCTGTTTTTT. It is translated as CASRGTNTGELFF. The V and J genes are TRBV14 and TRBJ2-2; the D gene is possibly TRBD1 (6 bases). V was clipped by 6 bases and J by 2 bases, with 7 bases between them. CDR1 SGHDN and CDR2 FVKESK come from the germline V gene. The CDR3 length is 13 residues.

This chain connects TRBV9 to TRBJ1-4; a possible D gene is TRBD1 (6 bases). Trimming left V 0 bases short and J 0 bases short, with 9 bases between. The CDR3 is 16 residues long. Looked up from germline, CDR1 is SGDLS and CDR2 is YYNGEE. In DNA, the CDR3 is TGTGCCAGCAGCGTAGCGGGGGCCGCAACTAATGAAAAACTGTTTTTT. It encodes CASSVAGAATNEKLFF.

The chain uses TRBV4-1 and TRBJ1-2; D unresolved. Germline CDR1 is MGHRA and CDR2 is YSYEKL. The CDR3 consists of 14 residues. Trimming shortened V by 0 bases and J by 2 bases, and 7 bases separated the two germline ends. CDR3 loop: CASSQDLGNYGYTF. For the CDR3, the DNA is TGCGCCAGCAGCCAAGATCTCGGGAACTATGGCTACACCTTC.

The chain couples TRBV30 to TRBJ1-2; a possible D gene is TRBD1 (5 bases). V shed 5 bases and J shed 3 bases, with 16 bases lying between them. The CDR3 consists of 14 residues. Germline V gives CDR1 GTSNPN, CDR2 SVGIG (reference sequence). The CDR3 spells CAWDTTWDYYGYTF. CDR3 DNA sequence: TGTGCCTGGGATACGACTTGGGACTACTATGGCTACACCTTC. Full variable domain (rest looked up from reference TRBV30 and TRBJ1-2): SQTIHQWPATLVQPVGSPLSLECTVEGTSNPNLYWYRQAAGRGLQLLFYSVGIGQISSEVPQNLSASRPQDRQFILSSKKLLLSDSGFYLCAWDTTWDYYGYTFGSGTRLTVV.

The chain joins TRBV11-3 to TRBJ1-6; no clear D gene. V gave up 1 base and J gave up 5 bases, with 6 bases separating them. There are 14 residues in the CDR3. Germline CDR1 and CDR2: SGHNT and YENEEA. The CDR3 DNA sequence: TGTGCCAGCAGCTTAGGCAGGAATAATTCACCCCTCCACTTT. This gives the protein CASSLGRNNSPLHF. The full variable domain, in which reference TRBV11-3 and TRBJ1-6 provide the parts outside the CDR3, is EAGVVQSPRYKIIEKKQPVAFWCNPISGHNTLYWYLQNLGQGPELLIRYENEEAVDDSQLPKDRFSAERLKGVDSTLKIQPAELGDSAVYLCASSLGRNNSPLHFGNGTRLTVT.

The J gene is TRBJ2-1, the V gene TRBV11-2; possible D gene TRBD2, 6 bases. Trimming pared 6 bases from V and 6 bases from J, leaving 21 bases between. The CDR3 loop spans 16 amino acids. Germline lookup yields CDR1 SGHAT and CDR2 FQNNGV. DNA of the CDR3: TGTGCCAGCAGGTTCATAGCGGTTCCCGGGGGCAATGAGCAGTTCTTC. Residues: CASRFIAVPGGNEQFF.

The chain joins TRBV30 to TRBJ1-2; unclear D gene. Trimming removed 8 bases from V and 3 bases from J, with 13 bases in between. Germline assignment: CDR1 GTSNPN and CDR2 SVGIG (reference sequence). This CDR3 is 12 amino acids long. CDR3 coding DNA: TGTGCCGCTCTGGATATTTACTATGGCTACACCTTC. Translated, it gives CAALDIYYGYTF. The whole variable domain, filled in from reference TRBV30 and TRBJ1-2, reads SQTIHQWPATLVQPVGSPLSLECTVEGTSNPNLYWYRQAAGRGLQLLFYSVGIGQISSEVPQNLSASRPQDRQFILSSKKLLLSDSGFYLCAALDIYYGYTFGSGTRLTVV.

V and J are TRBV9 and TRBJ1-5, with D perhaps TRBD1 (5 bases). The CDR3 is made up of 14 amino acids. In germline, CDR1 is SGDLS, CDR2 YYNGEE. V gave up 0 bases and J gave up 4 bases, with 8 bases separating them. Here the CDR3 DNA reads TGTGCCAGCAGCGTAGAGGGGAGTAATCAGCCCCAGCATTTT. Translation: CASSVEGSNQPQHF.

The V gene is TRBV7-3, the J gene TRBJ2-7; D perhaps matches TRBD2 (5 bases). V lost 0 bases and J lost 5, with 17 bases in between. The CDR3 runs to 16 residues. The germline gives CDR1 SGHTA, CDR2 FQGTGA. The CDR3 sequence: CASSLTGTRGGHEQYF. CDR3 DNA: TGTGCCAGCAGCTTAACGGGAACCCGAGGAGGCCACGAGCAGTACTTC.

This chain uses TRBV9 with TRBJ2-7, with 8 bases that match TRBD2. Per the germline V gene, CDR1 is SGDLS and CDR2 is YYNGEE. The CDR3 runs 15 residues. V trimming: 0 bases; J trimming: 2 bases; junction bases outside the gene matches: 4. CDR3 bases: TGTGCCAGCAGCGTAGACCAGCGGGGGCCCTACGAGCAGTACTTC. Translation gives CASSVDQRGPYEQYF.

Regarding this clone: This specimen includes other DNA sequences encoding the same CDR3. The rearrangement joins TRBV13 to TRBJ2-7, with D possibly being TRBD1 (5 bases). V gave up 0 bases and J gave up 4 bases, with 7 bases separating them. The CDR3 loop spans 13 amino acids. Germline V lookup: CDR1 PRHDT, CDR2 FYEKMQ (reference sequence). Written as DNA, the CDR3 is TGTGCCAGCAGCTTAGGCAGGACATACGAGCAGTACTTC. Amino acids: CASSLGRTYEQYF.

This clone was found once. The CDR3 sequence: CSAGDEKLFF. DNA of the CDR3: TGCAGCGCAGGGGATGAAAAACTGTTTTTT. The V call is TRBV29-1, the J call TRBJ1-4; D perhaps matches TRBD1 (6 bases). The CDR3 extends over 10 amino acids. V dropped 7 bases and J dropped 6 bases, with 6 bases sitting between them. Per the germline V gene, CDR1 is SQVTM and CDR2 is ANQGSEA.

This clone was seen just once. The chain employs TRBV4-1 and TRBJ1-2; tentatively, D is TRBD1 (6 bases). This CDR3 comprises 15 residues. V gave up 1 base and J gave up 4 bases, with 13 bases separating them. Germline CDR1 is MGHRA and CDR2 is YSYEKL. The CDR3: CASSQGTGIGYGYTF. The CDR3 nucleotides are TGCGCCAGCAGCCAAGGTACAGGGATCGGCTATGGCTACACCTTC.

The rearrangement joins TRBV5-1 to TRBJ2-1, with TRBD2 matching 10 bases. Germline CDR1 and CDR2: SGHRS and YFSETQ. This CDR3 has 16 amino acids. The V gene end was trimmed by 0 bases and the J gene end by 7 bases; junction bases not matched to a gene: 7. This CDR3 is CASSLVGSGGFNEQFF. The DNA of the CDR3 is TGCGCCAGCAGCTTGGTCGGTAGCGGGGGGTTTAATGAGCAGTTCTTC.

The chain uses TRBV9 and TRBJ2-7; TRBD1 aligns across 8 bases. CDR1 is SGDLS, CDR2 YYNGEE, per germline. This CDR3 is 15 amino acids long. V was pared by 3 bases and J by 4 bases, with 9 bases of the junction left unmatched. The CDR3 nucleotides read TGTGCCAGCAGCGCAGGGGGCTCTTTCGTTTACGAGCAGTACTTC. It codes for CASSAGGSFVYEQYF.